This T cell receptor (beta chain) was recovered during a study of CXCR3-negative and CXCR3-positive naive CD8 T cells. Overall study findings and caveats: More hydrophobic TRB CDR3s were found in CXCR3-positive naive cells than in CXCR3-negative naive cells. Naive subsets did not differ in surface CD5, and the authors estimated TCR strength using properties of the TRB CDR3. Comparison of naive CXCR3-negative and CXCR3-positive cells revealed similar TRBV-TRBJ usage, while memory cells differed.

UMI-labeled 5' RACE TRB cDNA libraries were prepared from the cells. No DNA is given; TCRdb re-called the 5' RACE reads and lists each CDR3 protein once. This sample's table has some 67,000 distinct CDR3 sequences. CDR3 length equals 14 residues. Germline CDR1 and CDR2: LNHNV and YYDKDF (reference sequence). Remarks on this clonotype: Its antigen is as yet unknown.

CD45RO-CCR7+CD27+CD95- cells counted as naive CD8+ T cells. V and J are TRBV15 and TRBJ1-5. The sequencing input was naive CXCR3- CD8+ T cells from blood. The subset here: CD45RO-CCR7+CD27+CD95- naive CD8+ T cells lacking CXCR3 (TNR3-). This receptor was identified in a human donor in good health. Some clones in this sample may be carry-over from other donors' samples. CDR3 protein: CATSLSSSNQPQHF.